This TCR beta chain is drawn from a study of T cells and Merkel cell carcinoma outcomes. On this clone: Its specificity is not known.

With 3 bases removed from V and 0 bases from J, the gap between germline ends came to 7 bases. The germline gives CDR1 SEHNR, CDR2 FQNEAQ (reference sequence). The CDR3 covers 14 residues. Libraries were prepared by immunoSEQ multiplex PCR; TCRdb keeps only in-frame clonotypes and omits some of them. The top ten clones hold 9% of a sample with about 15,000 clones, approximately 80% of them seen once. Whole-study results and caveats: Merkel cell carcinoma outcomes were reportedly predicted by repertoire and T-cell density.

Sequencing was performed on tumor tissue from Merkel cell carcinoma. This clonotype was sampled from a human donor with Merkel cell carcinoma. V gene TRBV7-9 combines with J gene TRBJ2-3; D is perhaps TRBD1 (5 bases). The CDR3 DNA sequence: TGTGCCAGCAGCTTGGACACTAGCACAGATACGCAGTATTTT. Translating gives CASSLDTSTDTQYF.